These 5 T cell receptor beta chains originate from one sample sequenced in a study of T cell clones after liver transplantation. The table came from immunoSEQ multiplex PCR; TCRdb's copy has only in-frame clones and leaves some out. The sample includes some 11,000 clones, 74% of them seen just once. This specimen consisted of CD8+ T cells from blood, obtained at the 22-month timepoint. These receptors all stem from a human patient who received a liver transplant. Some of the T cells might come from the graft donor.

This sequence joins TRBV6-1 and TRBJ2-5; D gene ambiguous. The CDR3 totals 15 residues. Deletions cut 8 bases from V and 0 bases from J, with 16 bases between. CDR1 is MNHNS, CDR2 SASEGT, per germline. CDR3 sequence reads: CASSRLPGNQETQYF. CDR3 in DNA: TGTGCCAGCTCAAGACTGCCCGGTAACCAAGAGACCCAGTACTTC.

The V and J genes are TRBV6-5 and TRBJ1-2; D gene ambiguous. Germline-derived CDR1 and CDR2 are MNHEY and SVGAGI. This CDR3 spans 15 amino acids. Trimming took 6 bases from V and 5 from J, leaving 19 bases between them. DNA of the CDR3: TGTGCCAGCAGCCTCCGAGGGAAGTCTGGTTATGGCTACACCTTC. Translation gives CASSLRGKSGYGYTF.

This clone was seen only a few times. V and J are TRBV6-6 and TRBJ2-7, with 7 bases matching TRBD2. The CDR3 runs to 13 residues. Germline CDR1 MNHNY, CDR2 SVGAGI (reference sequence). V gave up 4 bases and J gave up 1 base; unmatched junction bases: 1. DNA of the CDR3: TGTGCCAGCAGTTGGGGGGGGTCCTACGAGCAGTACTTC. Translating it yields CASSWGGSYEQYF.

This rearrangement joins TRBV5-1 to TRBJ2-5; D is unclear. There are 13 residues in the CDR3. CDR1 is SGHRS, CDR2 YFSETQ, per germline. The V end was cut by 1 base, the J end by 5 bases, with 9 bases between. The CDR3 loop is CASSLTGVETQYF. The CDR3, as DNA: TGCGCCAGCAGCTTGACCGGCGTGGAGACCCAGTACTTC.

This clone was counted a few times. The chain recombines TRBV13 with TRBJ2-1; D may match TRBD1 or TRBD2 (7 bases each). The V end lost 8 bases, the J end lost 1 base, and 18 bases lay between the germline ends. The CDR3 covers 16 residues. Germline V gene data show CDR1 as PRHDT and CDR2 as FYEKMQ (reference sequence). CDR3 in amino acids: CASEPGQGGSYNEQFF. The CDR3 DNA follows: TGTGCCAGCGAACCCGGGCAGGGGGGGTCCTACAATGAGCAGTTCTTC.